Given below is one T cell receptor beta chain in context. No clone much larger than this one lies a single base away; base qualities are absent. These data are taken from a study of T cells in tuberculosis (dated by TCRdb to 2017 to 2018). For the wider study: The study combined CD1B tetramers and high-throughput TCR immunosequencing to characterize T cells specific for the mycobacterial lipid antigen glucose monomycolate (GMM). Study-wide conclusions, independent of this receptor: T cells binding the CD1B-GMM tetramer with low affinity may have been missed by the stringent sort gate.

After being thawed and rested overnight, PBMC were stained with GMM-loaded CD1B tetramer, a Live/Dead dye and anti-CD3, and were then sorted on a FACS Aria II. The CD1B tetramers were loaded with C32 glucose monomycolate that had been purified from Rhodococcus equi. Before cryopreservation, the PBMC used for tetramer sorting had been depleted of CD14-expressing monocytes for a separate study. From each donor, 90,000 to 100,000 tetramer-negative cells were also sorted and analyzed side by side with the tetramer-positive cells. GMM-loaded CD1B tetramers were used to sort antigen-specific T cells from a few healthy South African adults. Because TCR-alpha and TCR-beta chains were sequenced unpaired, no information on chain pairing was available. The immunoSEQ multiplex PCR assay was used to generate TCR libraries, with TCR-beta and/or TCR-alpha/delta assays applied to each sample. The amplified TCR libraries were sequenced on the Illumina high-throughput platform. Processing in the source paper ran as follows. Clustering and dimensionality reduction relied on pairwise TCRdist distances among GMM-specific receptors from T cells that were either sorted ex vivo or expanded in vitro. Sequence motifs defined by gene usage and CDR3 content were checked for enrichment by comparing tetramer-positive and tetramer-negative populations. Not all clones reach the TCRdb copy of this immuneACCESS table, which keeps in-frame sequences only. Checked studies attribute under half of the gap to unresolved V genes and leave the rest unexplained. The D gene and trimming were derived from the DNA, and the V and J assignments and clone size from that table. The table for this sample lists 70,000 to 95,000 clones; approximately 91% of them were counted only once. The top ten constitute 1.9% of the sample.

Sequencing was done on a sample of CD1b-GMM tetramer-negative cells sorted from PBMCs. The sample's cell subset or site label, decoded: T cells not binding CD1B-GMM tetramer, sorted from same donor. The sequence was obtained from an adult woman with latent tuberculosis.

In nucleotide form, the sequence is TGTGCCAGTAGTATAGTAAGGGGTGGAGATACGCAGTATTTT. Its translation is CASSIVRGGDTQYF. Here the chain combines TRBV19 and TRBJ2-3; 5 matching bases give a weak D call of TRBD1. The CDR3 sequence holds 14 residues, the cysteine and phenylalanine included. Only the CDR3 region is kept as DNA, spanning 42 bases read in frame from base 1. Between the V and J ends, shortened by 1 base and 5 bases respectively, the junction contains 10 bases. CDR1 and CDR2, looked up from the germline V gene (reference sequence), are LNHDA and SQIVND. Reference TRBV19 and TRBJ2-3 genes cover what lies past the CDR3, so the full variable domain is DGGITQSPKYLFRKEGQNVTLSCEQNLNHDAMYWYRQDPGQGLRLIYYSQIVNDFQKGDIAEGYSVSREKKESFPLTVTSAQKNPTAFYLCASSIVRGGDTQYFGPGTRLTVL.